This T cell receptor beta chain was sequenced in a study of ipilimumab plus nivolumab after autologous stem cell transplantation. General study findings and limits: Per the authors, repertoire, Treg and microbiota data justify further study.

Checkpoint therapy with ipilimumab 1 mg/kg began 14 to 28 days after transplant. Dosing: nivolumab 3 mg/kg IV, weeks 1, 4, 7, 10, then every two weeks to week 26. Profiling relied on immunoSEQ multiplex PCR, and the TCRdb table lists in-frame clones only, not all of them. The sample shows fewer than 20,000 clones, 70% to 90% of them seen only once. V dropped 4 bases and J dropped 3 bases, with 7 bases sitting between them. CDR1 is MNHEY, CDR2 SMNVEV, per germline (reference sequence). CDR3 length: 14 residues. Comments on this clone: The antigen is unknown.

The TCR sequence derives from a male donor with diffuse large B-cell lymphoma. The sequencing used PBMCs, collected in a trial of ipilimumab plus nivolumab as post-transplant consolidation. The gene calls are TRBV27 and TRBJ2-6; TRBD1 is a possible D gene (5 bases). CDR3 protein: CASSWGGGANVLTF. As DNA, the CDR3 is TGTGCCAGCAGTTGGGGCGGTGGGGCCAACGTCCTGACTTTC.